In this sample, the clone carrying this T cell receptor (beta chain) is medium-sized (0.01 to 0.1%). Its antigen is currently unknown. Cultured CD4+ T cell DNA was sequenced using the Oncomine TCR Beta short-read assay. TCRdb called the PCR reads again in MiXCR, with one record for every CDR3 protein. The sample holds 11,000 or so distinct CDR3 sequences; 22% are singletons and the top ten take roughly 12%. The CDR3 consists of 13 residues. V was trimmed by 7 bases and J by 5 bases, leaving 14 bases between them. Germline CDR1 and CDR2: LNHDA and SQIVND (reference sequence). The data stem from a study of vaccination and CD4 T cells after COVID-19. Treatment: roughly 10-day PBMC culture with coronavirus spike peptide pools or control peptides (ViraFEST assay).

The rearrangement uses TRBV19 and TRBJ1-2; a weak D match, TRBD1 (6 bases). The sample was CD4+ T cells from blood, cultured in vitro, taken after SARS-CoV-2 vaccination. The TCR sequence derives from a human donor who had recovered from COVID-19. The CDR3 is CASIRGPGYGYTF. As DNA, the CDR3 is TGTGCCAGTATCAGGGGCCCGGGGTATGGCTACACCTTC.